A selection of T cell receptor beta chains follows, all from one sample in a study of tumor-infiltrating lymphocytes in primary liver carcinoma. TCRdb fed the multiplex PCR reads into MiXCR, producing one record per CDR3 protein. Seen here are roughly 330,000 distinct CDR3 sequences, 65% observed once, and the top ten hold about 6.1%. Sequencing was carried out using peripheral blood. The receptors here all came from a man in his forties with primary liver carcinoma and hepatitis B virus infection. CDR3s include the opening cysteine and the closing phenylalanine or tryptophan. Fields, in order: J gene, V gene, CDR3 protein.

j_call: TRBJ2-7; v_call: TRBV28; cdr3_aa: CASGRTGYEQYF
j_call: TRBJ1-5; v_call: TRBV5-4; cdr3_aa: CANSHGGLRDQPQHF
j_call: TRBJ2-1; v_call: TRBV11-2; cdr3_aa: CAGSRSAGGPGEQFF
j_call: TRBJ2-1; v_call: TRBV28; cdr3_aa: CASSFPGQGAFGGGNEQFF
j_call: TRBJ2-1; v_call: TRBV11-3; cdr3_aa: CASSFGEEYEQFF
j_call: TRBJ2-1; v_call: TRBV11-2; cdr3_aa: CASSGPGNLYNEQFF
j_call: TRBJ2-7; v_call: TRBV29-1; cdr3_aa: CSVEGQCTYEQYF
j_call: TRBJ1-1; v_call: TRBV29-1; cdr3_aa: CSVQGSTEAFF
j_call: TRBJ1-2; v_call: TRBV12-3/TRBV12-4; cdr3_aa: CASTDSITRANYGYIF
j_call: TRBJ2-1; v_call: TRBV11-2; cdr3_aa: CASSLARRTSSYNEQFF
j_call: TRBJ2-7; v_call: TRBV4-2; cdr3_aa: CASSQVQAVSYEQYF
j_call: TRBJ2-7; v_call: TRBV6-6; cdr3_aa: CASSYSTGYEKYF
j_call: TRBJ2-1; v_call: TRBV30; cdr3_aa: CAWSASGTSVSEQFF
j_call: TRBJ2-7; v_call: TRBV7-9; cdr3_aa: CASSFGGGSSYKQYF
j_call: TRBJ2-2; v_call: TRBV6-2/TRBV6-3; cdr3_aa: CASSLGIGELFF
j_call: TRBJ2-7; v_call: TRBV5-1; cdr3_aa: CASRNDRDSIYGEQYF
j_call: TRBJ2-7; v_call: TRBV6-5; cdr3_aa: CASRQVYEQYF
j_call: TRBJ1-2; v_call: TRBV28; cdr3_aa: CASSGQIPNYGYTF
j_call: TRBJ1-2; v_call: TRBV12-3/TRBV12-4; cdr3_aa: CASSLGARGYTF
j_call: TRBJ2-4; v_call: TRBV11-2; cdr3_aa: CASSYRLAKNIQYF
j_call: TRBJ2-7; v_call: TRBV6-5; cdr3_aa: CVSSYPHSYEQYF
j_call: TRBJ2-3; v_call: TRBV6-2/TRBV6-3; cdr3_aa: CASSYDRDIDTQYF
j_call: TRBJ2-3; v_call: TRBV11-2; cdr3_aa: CDSSLSTDTQYF